Listed here are 20 T cell receptor beta chains from one sample, sequenced in a study of T cell clonotyping in hematopoietic cell transplantation (dated by TCRdb to about 2021). The library was prepared using the immunoSEQ multiplex PCR assay. The immuneACCESS repertoire file appears here via TCRdb, limited to in-frame rearrangements. These files lack a portion of the clones; in checked studies, under half of the deficit traces to unresolved V genes, and the cause of the others is not known. For this sample there are about 49,000 clones; 85% to 90% appear just once. Just under 6% of the sample is taken by the ten largest. The sample's time point label is to be understood as: recipient sample about 28 days before transplant, after cytoreduction. The sample here was peripheral blood mononuclear cells, taken before stem cell transplant. The receptors derive from a man in his 60s with biphenotypic leukemia. Some clones in this sample may be carry-over from other donors' samples.

This clone showed up just once. The chain carries TRBV2 and TRBJ1-4, with D unclear. The CDR3 covers 14 residues. Trimming cost V 2 bases and J 8 bases, with 12 bases left between them. The V gene's germline CDR1 is SNHLY and CDR2 FYNNEI. The CDR3 DNA reads as TGTGCCAGCAGTGAACTGAGCCGGGTCGAAAAACTGTTTTTT. Residues: CASSELSRVEKLFF. Using reference TRBV2 and TRBJ1-4 for the parts outside the CDR3, the full variable domain is EPEVTQTPSHQVTQMGQEVILRCVPISNHLYFYWYRQILGQKVEFLVSFYNNEISEKSEIFDDQFSVERPDGSNFTLKIRSTKLEDSAMYFCASSELSRVEKLFFGSGTQLSVL.

The gene calls are TRBV28 and TRBJ1-2; D remains unclear. Germline-derived CDR1 and CDR2 are MDHEN and SYDVKM. Trimming removed 5 bases from V and 4 bases from J, with 11 bases in between. There are 13 residues in the CDR3. The DNA of the CDR3 is TGTGCCAGCAGTCGGACGGAGACCTATGGCTACACCTTC. Translation gives CASSRTETYGYTF.

The gene calls are TRBV27 and TRBJ2-7; tentatively, D is TRBD1 (5 bases). The germline V and J ends were trimmed by 4 bases and 4 bases, with 20 bases remaining between them. CDR1 is MNHEY, CDR2 SMNVEV, per germline (reference sequence). This CDR3 has 16 residues. This chain's CDR3 is CASSYYTVDKNYEQYF. For the CDR3, the DNA is TGTGCCAGCAGTTACTATACGGTGGACAAGAATTACGAGCAGTACTTC.

The genes are TRBV7-2 and TRBJ1-2; 9 nucleotides match TRBD1. This CDR3 region has 13 residues. The J segment lost 8 bases and the V segment lost 5 bases, leaving 6 bases of the junction unmatched. Germline V CDR1 and CDR2: SGHTA, FQGNSA. DNA for the CDR3: TGTGCCAGCAGCCCGGGACAGGGAGGCGGCTACACCTTC. Protein: CASSPGQGGGYTF.

The chain has TRBV5-1 and TRBJ2-7, with TRBD1 identical over 7 bases. Unmatched junction bases numbered 9, after V lost 3 bases and J lost 6 bases. In germline, CDR1 is SGHRS, CDR2 YFSETQ. The CDR3 is made up of 14 amino acids. CDR3 residues: CASSSTGEHSEQYF. CDR3 nucleotides: TGCGCCAGCAGCTCCACAGGGGAACATAGCGAGCAGTACTTC.

V and J are TRBV7-2 and TRBJ1-5, with D unclear. The CDR3 covers 13 residues. The V end was cut by 2 bases, the J end by 6 bases, with 8 bases between. Germline V gene lookup returns CDR1 SGHTA and CDR2 FQGNSA. The CDR3: CASSLSSGQPQHF. CDR3 in DNA: TGTGCCAGCAGCTTATCGAGTGGTCAGCCCCAGCATTTT.

The rearrangement uses TRBV7-2 and TRBJ1-1, with D unresolved. V was shortened by 4 bases and J by 0 bases, with 12 bases between the two germline ends. The CDR3 contains 15 residues. Looked up from germline, CDR1 is SGHTA and CDR2 is FQGNSA. The CDR3, as DNA: TGTGCCAGCAGCTCCCCTACTATGCTGAACACTGAAGCTTTCTTT. This gives the protein CASSSPTMLNTEAFF.

The chain has TRBV9 and TRBJ1-1, with D possibly TRBD1 on 6 matching bases. Germline values: CDR1 SGDLS, CDR2 YYNGEE. V lost 4 bases to trimming and J lost 0 bases, with 10 bases between them. This CDR3 spans 14 amino acids. The CDR3 sequence is CASSQDRLNTEAFF. DNA for the CDR3: TGTGCCAGCAGCCAGGACAGACTGAACACTGAAGCTTTCTTT.

This rearrangement joins TRBV7-9 to TRBJ1-2, with a weak D call TRBD1 (5 bases). CDR1 is SEHNR, CDR2 FQNEAQ, per germline (reference sequence). The CDR3 spans 18 residues. Trimming removed 4 bases at V and 0 bases at J, with 21 bases between. For the CDR3, the DNA is TGTGCCAGCAGCTCTCCCCAATTGCAGGGATCTTCTAACTATGGCTACACCTTC. Residues: CASSSPQLQGSSNYGYTF.

This clone was seen more than once but under ten times. The V call is TRBV7-9, the J call TRBJ2-7; perhaps TRBD2 as D (5 bases). CDR3 length equals 16 residues. Trimming pared 3 bases from V and 0 bases from J, leaving 15 bases between. Germline values: CDR1 SEHNR, CDR2 FQNEAQ (reference sequence). CDR3 in DNA: TGTGCCAGCAGCTTGTATGCGGGCCAGAGCTCCTACGAGCAGTACTTC. It codes for CASSLYAGQSSYEQYF. Full variable domain (remainder filled in from reference TRBV7-9 and TRBJ2-7): DTGVSQNPRHKITKRGQNVTFRCDPISEHNRLYWYRQTLGQGPEFLTYFQNEAQLEKSRLLSDRFSAERPKGSFSTLEIQRTEQGDSAMYLCASSLYAGQSSYEQYFGPGTRLTVT.

The V gene is TRBV18, the J gene TRBJ2-1; maybe TRBD1 (6 bases). Trimming took 6 bases from V and 0 from J, leaving 15 bases between them. Germline V lookup: CDR1 KGHSH, CDR2 LQKENI. The CDR3 is 16 amino acids. This CDR3 is CASSTGQLDSYNEQFF. The CDR3, as DNA: TGTGCCAGCTCGACCGGACAGCTCGACTCCTACAATGAGCAGTTCTTC.

This clone was observed a few times. The V call is TRBV27, the J call TRBJ2-5; a possible D gene is TRBD2 (5 bases). The CDR3 has 11 residues. Germline V gives CDR1 MNHEY, CDR2 SMNVEV (reference sequence). V was pared by 6 bases and J by 7 bases, with 9 bases between. This chain's CDR3 is CASREAATQYF. The CDR3 DNA reads as TGTGCCAGCAGGGAGGCGGCGACCCAGTACTTC.

This sequence joins TRBV7-2 and TRBJ2-7; 8 bases line up with TRBD2. The V gene end was trimmed by 5 bases and the J gene end by 6 bases; junction bases not matched to a gene: 18. Looked up from germline, CDR1 is SGHTA and CDR2 is FQGNSA. This CDR3 spans 17 amino acids. The CDR3 reads CASSRPGGQRENIEQYF. DNA of the CDR3: TGTGCCAGCAGCCGCCCGGGGGGCCAGCGGGAGAACATCGAGCAGTACTTC.

This rearrangement joins TRBV30 to TRBJ2-7, with D perhaps TRBD1 (5 bases). Trimming stripped 2 bases from V and 3 bases from J, with 14 bases between. CDR1 and CDR2 (germline): GTSNPN, SVGIG (reference sequence). This CDR3 has 14 residues. Here the CDR3 DNA reads TGTGCCTGGAGTAACCAGGGCGCTTACTACGAGCAGTACTTC. Translating gives CAWSNQGAYYEQYF. Supplemented by reference TRBV30 and TRBJ2-7, the full variable domain reads SQTIHQWPATLVQPVGSPLSLECTVEGTSNPNLYWYRQAAGRGLQLLFYSVGIGQISSEVPQNLSASRPQDRQFILSSKKLLLSDSGFYLCAWSNQGAYYEQYFGPGTRLTVT.

The chain carries TRBV30 and TRBJ1-5; D possibly corresponds to TRBD1 (5 bases). The CDR3 has 13 amino acids. Germline V gene lookup returns CDR1 GTSNPN and CDR2 SVGIG (reference sequence). Trimming left V 3 bases short and J 7 bases short, with 13 bases between. The CDR3 reads CAWSGTARQPQHF. The CDR3 nucleotides are TGTGCCTGGAGCGGGACGGCTCGGCAGCCCCAGCATTTT.

The chain carries TRBV30 and TRBJ2-2, with D possibly being TRBD1 (6 bases). There are 15 residues in the CDR3. CDR1 is GTSNPN, CDR2 SVGIG, per germline (reference sequence). Trimming stripped 3 bases from V and 1 base from J, with 12 bases between. The DNA for the CDR3 is TGTGCCTGGAGATCAGGGGCGGGGAACACCGGGGAGCTGTTTTTT. It encodes CAWRSGAGNTGELFF. The full variable domain, completed using reference TRBV30 and TRBJ2-2, is SQTIHQWPATLVQPVGSPLSLECTVEGTSNPNLYWYRQAAGRGLQLLFYSVGIGQISSEVPQNLSASRPQDRQFILSSKKLLLSDSGFYLCAWRSGAGNTGELFFGEGSRLTVL.

J is TRBJ2-7 and V is TRBV2; possibly TRBD1 for D (6 bases). Germline loops: CDR1 SNHLY, CDR2 FYNNEI. V was trimmed by 10 bases and J by 4 bases, leaving 17 bases between them. The CDR3 is made up of 13 amino acids. The CDR3 region has the DNA TGTGCCATCCTTGGACAGACTTTATACGAGCAGTACTTC. Its translation is CAILGQTLYEQYF.

This clone was recorded once. The chain is built from TRBV5-1 and TRBJ2-7, with TRBD1 as a possible D gene (6 bases). Germline V CDR1 and CDR2: SGHRS, YFSETQ. The CDR3 runs 13 residues. The V gene lost 4 bases and the J gene lost 5 bases, with 13 bases spanning the gap. The CDR3 region is CASSLTGYHEQYF. The CDR3 DNA reads TGCGCCAGCAGCCTTACAGGGTACCACGAGCAGTACTTC.

This chain uses TRBV2 with TRBJ2-3, with 12 bases lining up with TRBD2. The CDR3 length is 19 residues. Unmatched junction bases numbered 12, after V lost 2 bases and J lost 3 bases. Germline V CDR1 and CDR2: SNHLY, FYNNEI. This CDR3 is CASSELKLAGGQGTDTQYF. CDR3 coding DNA: TGTGCCAGCAGTGAACTTAAGCTAGCGGGAGGGCAAGGGACAGATACGCAGTATTTT.

The J gene is TRBJ2-2, the V gene TRBV30; no definite D call. The CDR3 sequence is 14 residues long. The ends were cut back, 3 bases at V and 6 bases at J, with 14 bases in the middle. The germline CDR1 and CDR2 sequences are GTSNPN and SVGIG (reference sequence). CDR3 sequence reads: CAWSGRTNSGELFF. The DNA of the CDR3 is TGTGCCTGGAGCGGCCGCACAAACTCCGGGGAGCTGTTTTTT.